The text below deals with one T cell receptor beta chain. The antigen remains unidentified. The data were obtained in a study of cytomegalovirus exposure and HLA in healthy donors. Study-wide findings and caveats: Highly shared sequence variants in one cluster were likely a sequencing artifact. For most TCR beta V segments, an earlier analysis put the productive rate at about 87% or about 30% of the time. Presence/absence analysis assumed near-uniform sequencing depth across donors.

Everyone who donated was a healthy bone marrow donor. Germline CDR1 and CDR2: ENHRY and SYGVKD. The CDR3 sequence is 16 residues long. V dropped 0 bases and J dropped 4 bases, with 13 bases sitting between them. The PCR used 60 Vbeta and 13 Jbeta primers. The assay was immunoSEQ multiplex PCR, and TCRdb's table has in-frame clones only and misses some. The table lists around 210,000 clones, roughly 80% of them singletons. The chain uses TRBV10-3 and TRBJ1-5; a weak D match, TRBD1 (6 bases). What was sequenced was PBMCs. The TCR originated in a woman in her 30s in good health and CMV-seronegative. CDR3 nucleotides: TGTGCCATCAGTGAGTCGGCGGGGGGCGTTAATCAGCCCCAGCATTTT. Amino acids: CAISESAGGVNQPQHF.